The 19 T cell receptor beta chains reported below all come from one sample, sequenced in a study of T cells in Graves' hyperthyroidism and ophthalmopathy. There were TCR beta CDR3 regions amplified from RNA transcripts. Carried out on the TCR CDR3, a first-round RT-PCR used the HTBI primer set. MiXCR, run by TCRdb on the multiplex PCR reads, gives a single entry per CDR3 protein. The data contain around 440,000 distinct CDR3 sequences, less than 20% of them singletons. Sequencing used blood. The receptors were sampled from a woman in her late teens or twenties with Graves' hyperthyroidism.

This clonotype was counted ten times or more. The chain carries TRBV20-1 and TRBJ1-1; 7 bases fit TRBD1. Germline V gives CDR1 DFQATT, CDR2 SNEGSKA (reference sequence). The CDR3 is made up of 18 amino acids. V dropped 0 bases and J dropped 0; count of bases not matched to a gene: 13. The CDR3, as DNA: TGCAGTGCTAGAGACCCTGGGGGGAAGGGGGCGGTGAACACTGAAGCTTTCTTT. This encodes CSARDPGGKGAVNTEAFF.

There are a few counts of this clonotype. The chain employs TRBV6-1 and TRBJ2-2; maybe TRBD1 (5 bases). The CDR3 covers 14 residues. Germline V lookup: CDR1 MNHNS, CDR2 SASEGT. V was trimmed by 8 bases and J by 1 base, leaving 11 bases between them. CDR3 bases: TGTGCCAGCGAAGCAGGGCAGAACACCGGGGAGCTGTTTTTT. It encodes CASEAGQNTGELFF.

J is TRBJ2-5 and V is TRBV20-1, with TRBD2 identical over 9 bases. The V gene end was trimmed by 0 bases and the J gene end by 5 bases; junction bases not matched to a gene: 4. The CDR3 is 14 amino acids. Germline V gene lookup returns CDR1 DFQATT and CDR2 SNEGSKA (reference sequence). Here the CDR3 DNA reads TGCAGTGCTAGAGAAGCGGGAGGTGGGGAGACCCAGTACTTC. Translated, it gives CSAREAGGGETQYF.

The genes are TRBV11-3 and TRBJ1-1; D uncertain. V was shortened by 0 bases and J by 5 bases, with 7 bases between the two germline ends. The CDR3 is made up of 13 amino acids. Germline V gene sequence: CDR1 SGHNT, CDR2 YENEEA. CDR3 sequence (DNA): TGTGCCAGCAGCTTAGATCGGGAAACTGAAGCTTTCTTT. Translation gives CASSLDRETEAFF.

This clonotype was seen many times. The rearrangement joins TRBV2 to TRBJ2-7, with a tentative D call TRBD1 (6 bases). Trimming pared 8 bases from V and 4 bases from J, leaving 18 bases between. Germline CDR1 is SNHLY and CDR2 is FYNNEI. The CDR3 runs to 14 residues. The CDR3 nucleotides are TGTGCCAGCTTACCCCAGGGCAGGGGTTACGAGCAGTACTTC. As protein: CASLPQGRGYEQYF. The full variable domain, its missing parts supplied by reference TRBV2 and TRBJ2-7, is EPEVTQTPSHQVTQMGQEVILRCVPISNHLYFYWYRQILGQKVEFLVSFYNNEISEKSEIFDDQFSVERPDGSNFTLKIRSTKLEDSAMYFCASLPQGRGYEQYFGPGTRLTVT.

This clonotype was seen only a few times. This chain uses TRBV10-3 with TRBJ2-1; 8 bases fit TRBD2. The CDR3 has 15 amino acids. V dropped 6 bases and J dropped 8; count of bases not matched to a gene: 12. Per the germline V gene, CDR1 is ENHRY and CDR2 is SYGVKD. CDR3 sequence: CAIRSSGGVKDEQFF. The CDR3 DNA is TGTGCCATCAGATCAAGCGGGGGAGTAAAAGATGAGCAGTTCTTC.

The CDR3 spells CASSRMDNTEAFF. The CDR3 nucleotides read TGTGCCAGCAGCCGTATGGATAACACTGAAGCTTTCTTT. The chain joins TRBV7-9 to TRBJ1-1; D gene uncertain. Trimming took off 5 bases at V and 2 bases at J, with 9 bases between the two ends. The CDR3 contains 13 residues. Germline V gives CDR1 SEHNR, CDR2 FQNEAQ (reference sequence).

The chain employs TRBV18 and TRBJ1-1, with 12 bases matching TRBD1. V lost 2 bases, J lost 10 bases, and 11 bases stayed unmatched. CDR1 KGHSH and CDR2 LQKENI come from the germline V gene. The length of the CDR3 is 16 residues. In DNA form, the CDR3 reads TGTGCCAGCTCACCAGGCGGGACAGGGGGCCGAGTTCGAGCTTTCTTT. It codes for CASSPGGTGGRVRAFF.

This clonotype was seen a few times. The genes are TRBV12-3 or TRBV12-4 and TRBJ2-2; no firm D call. V was shortened by 7 bases and J by 1 base, with 10 bases between the two germline ends. CDR3 length: 14 amino acids. This chain's CDR3 is CASTPGLNTGELFF. CDR3 nucleotides: TGTGCCAGCACTCCGGGTCTGAACACCGGGGAGCTGTTTTTT.

The chain couples TRBV5-6 to TRBJ2-5, with no clear D. The CDR3 runs to 15 residues. Per germline, CDR1 SGHDT and CDR2 YYEEEE. Trimming removed 4 bases from V and 0 bases from J, with 13 bases in between. CDR3 in DNA: TGTGCCAGCAGCCACCCCGTGGGCTACCAAGAGACCCAGTACTTC. Translation gives CASSHPVGYQETQYF. The full variable domain, completed using reference TRBV5-6 and TRBJ2-5, is DAGVTQSPTHLIKTRGQQVTLRCSPKSGHDTVSWYQQALGQGPQFIFQYYEEEERQRGNFPDRFSGHQFPNYSSELNVNALLLGDSALYLCASSHPVGYQETQYFGPGTRLLVL.

On this clonotype itself: A much larger clonotype is one base distant, so this may be a read error. The V call is TRBV28, the J call TRBJ1-4, with D uncertain. V was cut by 6 bases and J by 7 bases, with 6 bases left in between. The germline V gene has CDR1 MDHEN and CDR2 SYDVKM. The CDR3 is 11 amino acids. CDR3 DNA sequence: TGTGCCAGCAGATTGAGTGAAAAACTGTTTTTT. Translation: CASRLSEKLFF.

The chain has TRBV12-3 or TRBV12-4 and TRBJ1-1; no clear D. V gave up 9 bases and J gave up 4 bases, with 18 bases separating them. The CDR3 spans 14 residues. As DNA, the CDR3 is TGTGCCAGTCTACCACAAAGAGCGGGCACTGAAGCTTTCTTT. This gives the protein CASLPQRAGTEAFF.

Remarks on this clonotype: Given a much more abundant clone one base away, this may be a read error. The CDR3 sequence: CASSPDRGLPYNDQFF. The CDR3 nucleotides are TGTGCCAGCTCACCGGACAGGGGGCTTCCATACAATGACCAGTTCTTC. The chain combines TRBV18 with TRBJ2-1; 11 nucleotides agree with TRBD1. This CDR3 has 16 amino acids. From germline, CDR1 is KGHSH and CDR2 LQKENI.

The chain couples TRBV9 to TRBJ2-7; 7 bases map to TRBD2. J was trimmed by 4 bases and V by 7 bases; bases with no gene match: 17. CDR3 length: 16 residues. Germline V gene data show CDR1 as SGDLS and CDR2 as YYNGEE. DNA for the CDR3: TGTGCCAGCTCAACGGGGGGTGCCGAAAAAGATTACGAGCAGTACTTC. Translated, it gives CASSTGGAEKDYEQYF.

This clonotype has at least ten counts. The J gene is TRBJ1-1, the V gene TRBV29-1; a weak D match, TRBD1 (6 bases). CDR3 size: 11 residues. The V gene lost 7 bases and the J gene lost 8 bases, with 14 bases spanning the gap. Germline V lookup: CDR1 SQVTM, CDR2 ANQGSEA. The CDR3: CSARAGQEAFF. DNA of the CDR3: TGCAGCGCCCGGGCGGGACAAGAAGCTTTCTTT.

This clonotype was picked up many times. The V gene is TRBV5-1, the J gene TRBJ2-1, with D possibly matching TRBD2 (5 bases). The length of the CDR3 is 14 residues. Germline V gene data show CDR1 as SGHRS and CDR2 as YFSETQ. The V gene lost 2 bases and the J gene lost 1 base, with 7 bases spanning the gap. The CDR3 protein is CASSFAGSYNEQFF. The CDR3, as DNA: TGCGCCAGCAGCTTTGCGGGTTCCTACAATGAGCAGTTCTTC.

This clonotype has more than one count but fewer than ten. The chain has TRBV10-1 and TRBJ2-5; D uncertain. Germline CDR1 reads WNHNN; CDR2 reads SYGVQD (reference sequence). The CDR3 extends over 15 amino acids. Trimming left V 0 bases short and J 4 bases short, with 12 bases between. CDR3 sequence: CASSESRSPGETQYF. CDR3 nucleotides: TGCGCCAGCAGTGAGTCGAGGTCCCCGGGAGAGACCCAGTACTTC.

This clonotype was picked up a small number of times. The chain links TRBV24-1 to TRBJ1-2; D is possibly TRBD1 (6 bases). The germline CDR1 and CDR2 sequences are KGHDR and SFDVKD. The CDR3 sequence is 14 residues long. Between the trimmed V and J ends, which lost 4 bases and 8 bases, there was a span of 16 bases. The CDR3 loop reads CATSDASTGIGYTF. The CDR3 DNA reads TGTGCCACCAGTGACGCCAGCACAGGGATCGGCTACACCTTC.

Of note for this clonotype: This may be a read error: a much more frequent sequence differs by one nucleotide. In DNA form, the CDR3 reads TGTGCCGCGGCTGGGAGCTCCTACAAGCAGTACTTC. Protein sequence: CAAAGSSYKQYF. The rearrangement links TRBV10-3 to TRBJ2-7, with TRBD2 as a possible D gene (5 bases). The CDR3 length is 12 residues. Germline V gene data show CDR1 as ENHRY and CDR2 as SYGVKD.